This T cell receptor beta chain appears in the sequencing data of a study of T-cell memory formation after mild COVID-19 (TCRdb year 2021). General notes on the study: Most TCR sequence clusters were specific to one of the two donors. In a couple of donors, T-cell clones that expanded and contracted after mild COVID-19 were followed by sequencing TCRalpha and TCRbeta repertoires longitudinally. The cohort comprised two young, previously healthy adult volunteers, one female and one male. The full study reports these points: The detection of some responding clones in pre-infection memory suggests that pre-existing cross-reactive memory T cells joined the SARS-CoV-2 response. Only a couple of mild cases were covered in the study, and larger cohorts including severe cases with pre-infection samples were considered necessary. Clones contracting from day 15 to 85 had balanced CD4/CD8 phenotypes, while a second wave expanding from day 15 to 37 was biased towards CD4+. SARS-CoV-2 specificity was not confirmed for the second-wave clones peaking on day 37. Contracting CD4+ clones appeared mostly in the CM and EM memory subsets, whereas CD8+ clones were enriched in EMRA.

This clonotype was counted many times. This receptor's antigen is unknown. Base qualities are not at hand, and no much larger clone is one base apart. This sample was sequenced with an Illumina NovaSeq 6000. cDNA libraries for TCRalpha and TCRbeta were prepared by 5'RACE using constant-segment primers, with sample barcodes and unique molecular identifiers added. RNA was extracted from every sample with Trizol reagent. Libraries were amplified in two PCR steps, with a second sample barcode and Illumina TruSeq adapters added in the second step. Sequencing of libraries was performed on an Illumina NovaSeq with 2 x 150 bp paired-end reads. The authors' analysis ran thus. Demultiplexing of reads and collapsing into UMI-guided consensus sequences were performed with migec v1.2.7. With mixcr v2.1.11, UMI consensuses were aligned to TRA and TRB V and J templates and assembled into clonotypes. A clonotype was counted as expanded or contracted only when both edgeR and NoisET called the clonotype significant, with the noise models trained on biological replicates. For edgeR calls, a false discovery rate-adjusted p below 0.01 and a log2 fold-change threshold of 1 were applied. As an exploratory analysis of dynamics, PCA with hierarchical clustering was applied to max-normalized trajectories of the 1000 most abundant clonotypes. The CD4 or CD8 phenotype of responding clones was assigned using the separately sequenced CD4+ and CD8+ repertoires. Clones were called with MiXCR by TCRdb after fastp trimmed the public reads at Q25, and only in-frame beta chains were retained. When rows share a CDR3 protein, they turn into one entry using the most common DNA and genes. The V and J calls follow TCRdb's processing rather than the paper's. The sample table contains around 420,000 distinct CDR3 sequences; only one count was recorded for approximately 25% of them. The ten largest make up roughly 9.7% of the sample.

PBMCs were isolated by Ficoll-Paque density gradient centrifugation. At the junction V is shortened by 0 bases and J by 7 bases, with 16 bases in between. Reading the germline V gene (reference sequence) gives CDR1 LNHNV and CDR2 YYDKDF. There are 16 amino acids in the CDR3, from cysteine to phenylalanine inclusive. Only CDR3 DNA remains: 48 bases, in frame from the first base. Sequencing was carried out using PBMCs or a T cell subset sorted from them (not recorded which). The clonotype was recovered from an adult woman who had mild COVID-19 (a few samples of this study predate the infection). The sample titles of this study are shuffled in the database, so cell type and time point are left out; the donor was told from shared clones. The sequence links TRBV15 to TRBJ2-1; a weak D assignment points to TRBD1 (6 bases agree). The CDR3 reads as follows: CATSRDRGFSWNEQFF. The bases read TGTGCCACCAGCAGAGATAGGGGGTTCTCGTGGAATGAGCAGTTCTTC.